This TCR beta chain was sequenced in a study of Tregs in tolerant kidney transplant recipients. At the level of the study: Related graft donors supplied nonmyeloablative bone marrow transplants, and mixed chimerism was transient. Study-wide results and limits: In tolerant patients, donor-specific Tregs outgrew total Tregs, suggesting antigen-driven expansion. Tregs expanded with activated donor B cells seemed most donor-specific.

This clone was found once. Its target is unknown. Clones were read by immunoSEQ multiplex PCR, and TCRdb kept only the in-frame ones, dropping some. Of around 66,000 clones in the sample, approximately 83% were seen once. CDR3 length equals 14 residues. Thawed PBMCs were FACS-sorted into unstimulated CD4+CD25+CD127- regulatory T cells, CD4+CD25- non-regulatory cells, CD4 and CD8 cells. The chain has TRBV1 and TRBJ2-5; the table's D call, TRBD2, was not checked against the DNA. The DNA end favors TRBJ2-7, so the J call may be wrong. TRBV1 corresponds to a pseudogene. The material sequenced was Tregs from blood, taken before the transplant. The source is a human donor who received a combined kidney and bone marrow transplant. DNA for the CDR3: TGCACCAGCGTCGGGGGGGCCCGATGCTACGAGCAGTACTTC. It translates to CTSVGGARCYEQYF.